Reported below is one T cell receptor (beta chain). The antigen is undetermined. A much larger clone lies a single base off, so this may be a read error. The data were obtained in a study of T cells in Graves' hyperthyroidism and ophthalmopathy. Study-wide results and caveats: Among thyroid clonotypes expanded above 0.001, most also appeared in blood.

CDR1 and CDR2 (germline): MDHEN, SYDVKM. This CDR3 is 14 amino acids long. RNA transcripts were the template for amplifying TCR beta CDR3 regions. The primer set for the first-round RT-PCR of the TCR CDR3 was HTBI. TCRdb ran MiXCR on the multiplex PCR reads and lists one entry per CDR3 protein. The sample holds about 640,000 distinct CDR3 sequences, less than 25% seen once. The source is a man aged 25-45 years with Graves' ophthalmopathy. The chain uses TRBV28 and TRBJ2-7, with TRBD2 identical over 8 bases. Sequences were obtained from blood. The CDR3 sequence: CAISAPGGSYEQCF. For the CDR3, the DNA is TGTGCCATATCGGCGCCGGGAGGGTCCTACGAGCAGTGCTTC.